This is a list of T cell receptor beta chains from one sample in a study of CD8+CD57+ T cells in acquired aplastic anemia. TCRdb analysed the reads with MiXCR anew, one entry per CDR3 protein. This sample yields about 98,000 distinct CDR3 sequences, of which less than 75% are seen a single time; 50% to 70% belongs to the top ten. Sequences were obtained from sorted CD4+, CD8+, or CD8+CD57+ T cells (not recorded which) from PBMCs. These receptors were obtained from a human donor with aplastic anemia. Each CDR3 is given with its conserved first and last residue. The order of the fields is J gene, V gene, CDR3 protein.

J: TRBJ1-2; V: TRBV20-1; CDR3: CSARDHEGTNYGYTF
J: TRBJ1-2; V: TRBV10-3; CDR3: CAIRRENYGYTF
J: TRBJ2-3; V: TRBV25-1; CDR3: CASSPVPTDTQYF
J: TRBJ2-7; V: TRBV19; CDR3: CASSIGQGSEQYF
J: TRBJ2-1; V: TRBV29-1; CDR3: CSVEIDSYNEQFF
J: TRBJ2-7; V: TRBV6-1; CDR3: CASSGRGQTYEQYF
J: TRBJ2-7; V: TRBV12-3/TRBV12-4; CDR3: CASRLDNEQYF
J: TRBJ2-3; V: TRBV29-1; CDR3: CSVQSLRTPPLWYF
J: TRBJ2-7; V: TRBV29-1; CDR3: CSVLAGGREQYF
J: TRBJ1-6; V: TRBV5-1; CDR3: CASSFIGQLGDYSLHF
J: TRBJ2-7; V: TRBV11-2; CDR3: CASSLDWDLLREQYF
J: TRBJ2-1; V: TRBV7-3; CDR3: CASSFGTPTNEQFF
J: TRBJ1-2; V: TRBV29-1; CDR3: CSVEEGGNGYTF
J: TRBJ1-1; V: TRBV5-1; CDR3: CASSLAGTERGTEAFF
J: TRBJ2-7; V: TRBV25-1; CDR3: CASSEPIAGLRNEQYF
J: TRBJ2-2; V: TRBV25-1; CDR3: CASSDSGAANTGELFF
J: TRBJ1-3; V: TRBV7-2; CDR3: CASSLVTGNTIYF
J: TRBJ1-6; V: TRBV9; CDR3: CASSVEGEGLTLHF
J: TRBJ2-3; V: TRBV7-3; CDR3: CASSLLFSRWAGGADTQYF
J: TRBJ1-3; V: TRBV20-1; CDR3: CSTTVTGDTIYF
J: TRBJ1-6; V: TRBV20-1; CDR3: CSARDLRTVLMGSPLHF
J: TRBJ1-1; V: TRBV20-1; CDR3: CSAREWSNTEAFF
J: TRBJ1-2; V: TRBV7-8; CDR3: CASSKGDITGGYGYTF
J: TRBJ1-2; V: TRBV4-2; CDR3: CASSQEQGSFNYGYTF
J: TRBJ1-5; V: TRBV24-1; CDR3: CASRSFGQGNQPQHF
J: TRBJ1-4; V: TRBV15; CDR3: CATSTRQGEKLFF
J: TRBJ2-7; V: TRBV7-9; CDR3: CASSLSLYEQYF
J: TRBJ2-1; V: TRBV15; CDR3: CATSPGTRVGEHEQFF
J: TRBJ2-3; V: TRBV6-2/TRBV6-3; CDR3: CASSPHGLAGADTQYF
J: TRBJ2-3; V: TRBV19; CDR3: CASSSGAGLHTQYF
J: TRBJ2-7; V: TRBV30; CDR3: CAWSGTRDRDHGEQYF
J: TRBJ2-5; V: TRBV9; CDR3: CASSVGTGQQETQYF
J: TRBJ1-1; V: TRBV19; CDR3: CASSGSRQGGTEAFF
J: TRBJ2-3; V: TRBV12-3/TRBV12-4; CDR3: CASSFRGSSTDTQYF
J: TRBJ2-5; V: TRBV20-1; CDR3: CSARDGTNNQETQYF
J: TRBJ1-5; V: TRBV7-8; CDR3: CASSSNTGDQPQHF
J: TRBJ2-3; V: TRBV2; CDR3: CASGPTGHTQYF